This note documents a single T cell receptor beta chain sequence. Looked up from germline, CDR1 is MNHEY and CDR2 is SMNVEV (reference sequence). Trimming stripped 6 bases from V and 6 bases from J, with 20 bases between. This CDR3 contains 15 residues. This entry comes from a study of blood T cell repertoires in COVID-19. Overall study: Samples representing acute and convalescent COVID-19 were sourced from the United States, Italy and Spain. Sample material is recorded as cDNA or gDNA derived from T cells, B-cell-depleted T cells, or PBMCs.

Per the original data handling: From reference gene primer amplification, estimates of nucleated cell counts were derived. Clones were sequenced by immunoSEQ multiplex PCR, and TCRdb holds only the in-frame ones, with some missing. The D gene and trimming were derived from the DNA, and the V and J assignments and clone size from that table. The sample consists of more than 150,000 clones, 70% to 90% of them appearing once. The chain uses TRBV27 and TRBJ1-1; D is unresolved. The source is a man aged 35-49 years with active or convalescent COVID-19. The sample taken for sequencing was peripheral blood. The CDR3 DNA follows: TGTGCCAGCAGGCCCCTACTAGGCGGCGCCGCTGAAGCTTTCTTT. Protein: CASRPLLGGAAEAFF.